This T cell receptor beta chain is drawn from a study of OX40 agonist ivuxolimab in advanced cancers. Turning to the study itself: Ivuxolimab, an agonist antibody against OX40 (CD134), was given to patients. Whole-study findings and limits: Still undetermined is the antigen specificity of the expanded peripheral T cells.

CDR1 is SNHLY, CDR2 FYNNEI, per germline. Between the trimmed V and J ends, which lost 3 bases and 3 bases, there was a span of 12 bases. CDR3 length: 14 amino acids. Comments on this clone: Its antigen is still unknown.

Repertoires were generated with immunoSEQ multiplex PCR, while TCRdb's copy carries only in-frame clones and drops some. The data hold around 78,000 clones, with over 75% observed a single time. Specimen: CD4+ or CD8+ T cells sorted from blood, collected in a trial of the OX40 agonist ivuxolimab. The TCR comes from an adult with an advanced solid tumor such as melanoma, head and neck, liver or kidney cancer. The J gene is TRBJ2-7, the V gene TRBV2; D possibly corresponds to TRBD2 (6 bases). CDR3 protein: CASSDSGSYYEQYF. CDR3 DNA: TGTGCCAGCAGTGACAGCGGGTCGTACTACGAGCAGTACTTC.